This TCR beta chain stems from a study of post-analysis software for immune sequencing data. Tagging with unique molecular identifiers was a feature of the TCR beta cDNA libraries. cDNA molecules numbering roughly 0.5 million came from approximately 0.91 to 9.4 million T cells. TCRdb itself ran the PCR reads through MiXCR, one entry per CDR3 protein. The sample holds roughly 730,000 distinct CDR3 sequences, roughly 29% seen once. This clonotype was observed a few times. What it binds is unknown. V was pared by 0 bases and J by 9 bases, with 14 bases between. CDR3 length: 14 amino acids. CDR1 is SGHDN and CDR2 is FVKESK in the germline V gene. Study-level points and caveats: TRBV segments more frequent in patients than in controls numbered roughly 5 and included TRBV5-6, TRBV5-1 and TRBV20-1.

The receptor comes from a girl aged 10 to 17 with multiple sclerosis. The chain employs TRBV14 and TRBJ1-2, with D uncertain. Source material: blood. This CDR3 reads CASSQDRSPGRYTF. The CDR3 bases are TGTGCCAGCAGCCAAGATCGAAGTCCCGGTCGCTACACCTTC. Full variable domain (remainder filled in from reference TRBV14 and TRBJ1-2): EAGVTQFPSHSVIEKGQTVTLRCDPISGHDNLYWYRRVMGKEIKFLLHFVKESKQDESGMPNNRFLAERTGGTYSTLKVQPAELEDSGVYFCASSQDRSPGRYTFGSGTRLTVV.